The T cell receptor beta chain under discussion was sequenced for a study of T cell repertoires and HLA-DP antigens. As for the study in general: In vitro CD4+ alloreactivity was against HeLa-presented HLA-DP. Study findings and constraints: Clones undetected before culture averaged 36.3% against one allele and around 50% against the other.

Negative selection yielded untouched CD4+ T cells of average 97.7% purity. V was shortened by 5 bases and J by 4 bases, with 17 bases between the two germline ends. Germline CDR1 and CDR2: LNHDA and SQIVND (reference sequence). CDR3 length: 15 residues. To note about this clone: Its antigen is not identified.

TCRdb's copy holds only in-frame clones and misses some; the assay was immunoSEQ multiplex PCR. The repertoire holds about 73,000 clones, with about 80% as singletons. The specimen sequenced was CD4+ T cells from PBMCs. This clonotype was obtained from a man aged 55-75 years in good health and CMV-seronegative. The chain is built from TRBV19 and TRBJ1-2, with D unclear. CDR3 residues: CASSPPSGTSYGYTF. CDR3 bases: TGTGCCAGTAGTCCCCCCAGCGGCACGAGCTATGGCTACACCTTC.